Sequencing of this TCR beta chain was carried out in a study of T-cell reconstitution after alpha-beta-depleted transplantation in children. After removal of 5 bases from V and 5 bases from J, the junction contained 18 bases not matched to a gene. CDR1 is DFQATT, CDR2 SNEGSKA, per germline (reference sequence). The length of the CDR3 is 17 residues. This clonotype was seen more than once but under ten times. The TCRbeta library incorporated unique molecular identifiers. Each CDR3 protein gets one entry after TCRdb re-called the PCR reads with MiXCR. The table includes hundreds of thousands of distinct CDR3 sequences, 15% to 20% detected once.

This sequence joins TRBV20-1 and TRBJ2-1; 7 bases line up with TRBD2. Sequenced here: PBMCs from the stem cell graft donor, sampled from the stem cell graft. This TCR derives from a human donor who donated a stem cell graft to a child with acute lymphoblastic leukemia. CDR3 residues: CSAAQVSGLADHNEQFF. CDR3 coding DNA: TGCAGTGCTGCCCAAGTATCAGGGCTAGCGGACCACAATGAGCAGTTCTTC.